Shown below are 23 T cell receptor beta chains from a single sample sequenced in a study of blood T cells in healthy people across ages. Sample-barcoded 5' priming and a J-beta primer mix drove a second PCR of about 6 to 12 cycles. TCRdb reprocessed the 5' RACE reads via MiXCR and lists one record per CDR3 protein. Seen here are some 1.1 million distinct CDR3 sequences, around two fifths observed once, and the top ten hold about an eighth. Sequencing was done on a sample of blood. The receptors derive from a man aged 18 to 35 in good health.

This rearrangement joins TRBV5-6 to TRBJ1-5; no firm D call. Trimming took 4 bases from V and 1 from J, leaving 18 bases between them. The CDR3 consists of 17 residues. Per the germline V gene, CDR1 is SGHDT and CDR2 is YYEEEE. CDR3 DNA sequence: TGTGCCAGCAGCCGAACAGCAGGACGGCAAAGCAATCAGCCCCAGCATTTT. Protein: CASSRTAGRQSNQPQHF.

This clonotype has a count of ten or more. The chain employs TRBV27 and TRBJ2-7, with 10 bases that match TRBD1. CDR1 is MNHEY and CDR2 is SMNVEV in the germline V gene (reference sequence). The CDR3 runs 16 residues. V trimming: 3 bases; J trimming: 1 base; junction bases outside the gene matches: 6. CDR3 bases: TGTGCCAGCAGTTTTCACCCGGGACAGGGGTCCTACGAGCAGTACTTC. It yields the protein CASSFHPGQGSYEQYF.

The gene calls are TRBV19 and TRBJ2-1; D may be TRBD2 (6 bases). The CDR3 length is 16 residues. Trimming stripped 2 bases from V and 0 bases from J, with 11 bases between. In germline, CDR1 is LNHDA, CDR2 SQIVND (reference sequence). The CDR3 spells CASSISWDSSYNEQFF. Written as DNA, the CDR3 is TGTGCCAGTAGTATATCTTGGGACTCCTCCTACAATGAGCAGTTCTTC.

This chain links TRBV7-2 with TRBJ1-2; 8 nucleotides line up with TRBD1. Per germline, CDR1 SGHTA and CDR2 FQGNSA. V dropped 6 bases and J dropped 7; count of bases not matched to a gene: 7. This CDR3 region has 13 residues. CDR3 DNA: TGTGCCAGCAGACCCGGACAGGGTGGTGGCTACACCTTC. Protein: CASRPGQGGGYTF.

The V gene is TRBV4-3, the J gene TRBJ1-1; D is unclear. CDR1 is LGHNA and CDR2 is YSLEER in the germline V gene. V lost 0 bases and J lost 1, with 6 bases in between. This CDR3 contains 14 residues. CDR3 region: CASSQDGRNTEAFF. CDR3 in DNA: TGCGCCAGCAGCCAAGATGGCAGGAACACTGAAGCTTTCTTT.

This clonotype was seen a few times. The chain combines TRBV29-1 with TRBJ2-1, with 7 bases lining up with TRBD1. Germline CDR1 and CDR2: SQVTM and ANQGSEA. V shed 8 bases and J 5 bases; nucleotides not matched to a gene: 15. The CDR3 has 15 residues. The DNA for the CDR3 is TGCAGCCTACTTTTCCTCGGGACAGCTAACAATGAGCAGTTCTTC. Encoded protein: CSLLFLGTANNEQFF.

The chain couples TRBV20-1 to TRBJ2-3; D may correspond to TRBD1 or TRBD2 (5 bases each). Germline loops: CDR1 DFQATT, CDR2 SNEGSKA (reference sequence). Trimming stripped 4 bases from V and 2 bases from J, with 13 bases between. This CDR3 comprises 14 residues. In nucleotides, the CDR3 is TGCAGTGCTAAGGGGACCGATTACACAGATACGCAGTATTTT. This translates into CSAKGTDYTDTQYF.

The V gene is TRBV2, the J gene TRBJ1-2, with D possibly matching TRBD1 (5 bases). This CDR3 region has 12 residues. The V end was cut by 7 bases, the J end by 4 bases, with 10 bases between. Germline assignment: CDR1 SNHLY and CDR2 FYNNEI. The DNA of the CDR3 is TGTGCCAGCAAGGGGCCCTCCTATGGCTACACCTTC. This codes for CASKGPSYGYTF.

This clonotype was found a few times. The V call is TRBV19, the J call TRBJ1-2, with D unresolved. Looked up from germline, CDR1 is LNHDA and CDR2 is SQIVND (reference sequence). CDR3 size: 16 residues. The V end was cut by 0 bases, the J end by 3 bases, with 14 bases between. CDR3 region: CASSIDLFRLDYGYTF. The CDR3 region has the DNA TGTGCCAGTAGTATAGATCTATTCAGGTTGGACTATGGCTACACCTTC.

The chain uses TRBV12-3 or TRBV12-4 and TRBJ2-3; D may be TRBD2 (6 bases). V lost 6 bases to trimming and J lost 4 bases, with 11 bases between them. The CDR3 has 13 amino acids. The CDR3 is CASSHSGADTQYF. The CDR3 DNA follows: TGTGCCAGCAGCCACTCGGGGGCAGATACGCAGTATTTT.

The V gene is TRBV5-1, the J gene TRBJ2-3; D is unclear. Germline CDR1 and CDR2: SGHRS and YFSETQ. V lost 0 bases, J lost 0 bases, and 8 bases lay in between. This CDR3 contains 15 residues. In DNA, the CDR3 is TGCGCCAGCAGCTTGGTAACACCTAGCACAGATACGCAGTATTTT. This sequence encodes CASSLVTPSTDTQYF.

With regard to this clonotype: This may come from a read error, since a much larger clone is one base off. The chain uses TRBV5-1 and TRBJ2-1; D call uncertain. Germline values: CDR1 SGHRS, CDR2 YFSETQ. The CDR3 loop spans 15 amino acids. The CDR3 DNA reads as TGCGCCTGCAGCCTGACGGCTAGCTCCTACAATGAGCAGTTCTTC. Protein: CACSLTASSYNEQFF.

This clonotype was seen once. In nucleotides, the CDR3 is TGCGCCAGCAGCTTGAACAGGGGCGGGAATTCACCCCTCCACTTT. Its translation: CASSLNRGGNSPLHF. The J gene is TRBJ1-6, the V gene TRBV5-1, with 7 nucleotides matching TRBD1. Germline V lookup: CDR1 SGHRS, CDR2 YFSETQ. The V and J ends lost 1 base and 7 bases, in that order; junction bases with no gene match: 5. The CDR3 is made up of 15 amino acids.

This clonotype was seen more than once but under ten times. The chain combines TRBV4-2 with TRBJ1-1, with 7 positions matching TRBD1. V lost 4 bases to trimming and J lost 2 bases; unmatched junction nucleotides: 16. The CDR3 is 18 amino acids. The germline V gene encodes CDR1 LGHNA and CDR2 YNFKEQ. The CDR3, as DNA: TGTGCCAGCAGCCCCTTACCGCTCAGTACAGGGGATAACACTGAAGCTTTCTTT. Its protein is CASSPLPLSTGDNTEAFF.

About this clonotype: A much larger clone is a single base away; this may be a read error. This rearrangement joins TRBV5-6 to TRBJ2-1; D not certain. From germline, CDR1 is SGHDT and CDR2 YYEEEE. CDR3 length equals 13 residues. DNA for the CDR3: TGTGCCAACAGCCCCGTTACCTACAATGAGCAGTTCTTC. It encodes CANSPVTYNEQFF. Full variable domain (remainder filled in from reference TRBV5-6 and TRBJ2-1): DAGVTQSPTHLIKTRGQQVTLRCSPKSGHDTVSWYQQALGQGPQFIFQYYEEEERQRGNFPDRFSGHQFPNYSSELNVNALLLGDSALYLCANSPVTYNEQFFGPGTRLTVL.

This clonotype was counted between two and nine times. The chain joins TRBV7-2 to TRBJ1-2; D remains unclear. Trimming stripped 4 bases from V and 2 bases from J, with 8 bases between. CDR1 and CDR2 (germline): SGHTA, FQGNSA. The CDR3 is made up of 13 amino acids. The CDR3 DNA reads TGTGCCAGCAGCTCGACAATGAACTATGGCTACACCTTC. It yields the protein CASSSTMNYGYTF.

The chain couples TRBV6-1 to TRBJ1-1; no clear D gene. CDR3 length equals 14 residues. Deletions cut 5 bases from V and 0 bases from J, with 10 bases between. Germline values: CDR1 MNHNS, CDR2 SASEGT. The CDR3 spells CASSRKQLNTEAFF. The DNA of the CDR3 is TGTGCCAGCAGTAGGAAACAGTTGAACACTGAAGCTTTCTTT.

V is TRBV5-1 and J is TRBJ2-7, with D perhaps matching TRBD1 (5 bases). There are 16 residues in the CDR3. Trimming stripped 2 bases from V and 5 bases from J, with 20 bases between. CDR1 SGHRS and CDR2 YFSETQ come from the germline V gene. The CDR3 DNA follows: TGCGCCAGCAGCTTCGACAGTCCTCTACGCTACAACGAGCAGTACTTC. It translates to CASSFDSPLRYNEQYF.

This sequence joins TRBV27 and TRBJ2-1; D perhaps matches TRBD1 (6 bases). V was shortened by 5 bases and J by 7 bases, with 18 bases between the two germline ends. CDR1 and CDR2 (germline): MNHEY, SMNVEV (reference sequence). This CDR3 is 15 amino acids long. The CDR3 spells CASSHDRTLQNEQFF. CDR3 DNA: TGTGCCAGCAGTCATGACAGGACGTTACAGAATGAGCAGTTCTTC.

This clonotype appeared a few times. The chain combines TRBV4-2 with TRBJ2-5, with D maybe TRBD2 (6 bases). The CDR3 contains 15 residues. Per the germline V gene, CDR1 is LGHNA and CDR2 is YNFKEQ. Trimming removed 0 bases from V and 5 bases from J, with 13 bases in between. CDR3: CASSQEWRAWETQYF. The CDR3 DNA reads TGTGCCAGCAGCCAAGAATGGAGGGCTTGGGAGACCCAGTACTTC.

This clonotype was seen a handful of times. The chain couples TRBV4-2 to TRBJ2-1; 10 bases map to TRBD2. This CDR3 spans 17 amino acids. Germline V gene lookup returns CDR1 LGHNA and CDR2 YNFKEQ. V shed 1 base, J shed 3 bases, and the junction held 6 bases outside the gene matches. DNA of the CDR3: TGTGCCAGCAGCCAAGTTGGTAGCGGGGGGCTCTACAATGAGCAGTTCTTC. The encoded protein is CASSQVGSGGLYNEQFF.

This clonotype was counted once. A read error is possible here, since a much larger clone lies one base away. The chain has TRBV4-3 and TRBJ2-1; 9 positions agree with TRBD2. The CDR3 is 15 residues long. Germline values: CDR1 LGHNA, CDR2 YSLEER. The CDR3 coding sequence is TGCGCCAGCAGCCGCGGACTAGCGCTCTACGATGAGCAGTTCTTC. Residues: CASSRGLALYDEQFF.

Worth noting for this clonotype: This clone may be a read error of a much larger clone one base away. The chain uses TRBV3-1 and TRBJ1-2; D perhaps matches TRBD1 (5 bases). The germline V gene has CDR1 LGHDT and CDR2 YNNKEL (reference sequence). The CDR3 sequence is 12 residues long. Trimming left V 5 bases short and J 7 bases short, with 11 bases between. CDR3 nucleotides: TGTGCCAGCAGCAGGGGTCGTCGTGGCTACACCTTC. Its protein is CASSRGRRGYTF.